A selection of T cell receptor beta chains follows, all from one sample in a study of blood T cell repertoires in COVID-19. Some clones are missing from TCRdb's copy, which holds only in-frame ones; the method was immunoSEQ multiplex PCR. The sample shows 150,000 or so clones, roughly 89% of them seen only once. Material for sequencing was peripheral blood. These TCRs come from a man in his forties or fifties with acute or convalescent COVID-19. The CDR3 runs from the conserved cysteine through the conserved F or W. Fields, in order: CDR3 DNA, CDR3 protein, D gene, CDR3 length, J gene, clone size, V gene. A D gene is named only where the DNA matches it firmly. Rows give clone size only sometimes, using once, few, many, or a class for an expanded clone.

TGTGCCAGCAGCTTAGCGCCAGGGTCCAACATTCAGTACTTC CASSLAPGSNIQYF NA 14 TRBJ2-4 NA TRBV7-2
TGTGCCAGCGTATCCTTGGAGGCGGGAGGGCCCGGCTCCTACAATGAGCAGTTCTTC CASVSLEAGGPGSYNEQFF TRBD2 19 TRBJ2-1 once TRBV28
TGTGCCAGCAGCTGGGCAGGGATGCCAGCTTTCTTT CASSWAGMPAFF NA 12 TRBJ1-1 NA TRBV11-2
TGTGCCAGCAGTCCGGGACAGGGCCTCCCTGAAGCTTTCTTT CASSPGQGLPEAFF TRBD1 14 TRBJ1-1 NA TRBV6-2/TRBV6-3
TGTGCCAGCAGCTACGGACTAGCGGTTGATACGCAGTATTTT CASSYGLAVDTQYF TRBD2 14 TRBJ2-3 NA TRBV27
TGTGCCAGCAGCGCGACAGGGGGCAAGGATGAGCAGTTCTTC CASSATGGKDEQFF TRBD1 14 TRBJ2-1 NA TRBV7-9
TGTGCCAGCAGCGGCCAAGCGGGAGGAGGGTATGGCTACACCTTC CASSGQAGGGYGYTF NA 15 TRBJ1-2 NA TRBV11-2
TGTGCCAGCAGCCAAGAACAGCGAGACAGGGGGGAAGAGACCCAGTACTTC CASSQEQRDRGEETQYF TRBD1 17 TRBJ2-5 NA TRBV4-2
TGTGCCAGCAGCCCCAGGGGAAGGGGGACTGAAGCTTTCTTT CASSPRGRGTEAFF NA 14 TRBJ1-1 NA TRBV7-9
TGTGCCAGCAGATCCCCCCTTGCTCCACGGGGTTACGAGCAGTACTTC CASRSPLAPRGYEQYF NA 16 TRBJ2-7 once TRBV28
TGTGCCAGTAGTATAGGGTGGCAGACCTACGAGCAGTACTTC CASSIGWQTYEQYF NA 14 TRBJ2-7 NA TRBV19
TGTGCCAGCTCACCCACTGACACAACTGGAAACACCATATATTTT CASSPTDTTGNTIYF NA 15 TRBJ1-3 NA TRBV18
TGTGCCAGCAGCTTAGGTTCCAGCGGGGGCACAGATACGCAGTATTTT CASSLGSSGGTDTQYF TRBD2 16 TRBJ2-3 NA TRBV11-2
TGTGCCAGCAGCCCCCAGGACTCCCTGCCCGGGGAGCTGTTTTTT CASSPQDSLPGELFF NA 15 TRBJ2-2 NA TRBV9
TGTGCCACCAGTCACACGGAGGGTGCGACTTTCTTT CATSHTEGATFF NA 12 TRBJ1-1 NA TRBV24-1
TGTGCCAGTAGTCCAATTCAGGGGGCTGACACTGAAGCTTTCTTT CASSPIQGADTEAFF TRBD1 15 TRBJ1-1 NA TRBV19
TGTGCCAGCAGTGAATATCTATCTCAAGAGACCCAGTACTTC CASSEYLSQETQYF NA 14 TRBJ2-5 NA TRBV25-1
TGTGCCAGCAGCCAAGATCGATCAGGGGCTAGCTATGGCTACACCTTC CASSQDRSGASYGYTF NA 16 TRBJ1-2 NA TRBV4-2
TGTGCCAGCAGCCAAGGACCGGGAGGGACCTACAATGAGCAGTTCTTC CASSQGPGGTYNEQFF TRBD2 16 TRBJ2-1 NA TRBV4-2
TGTGCCAGCAGCTTAGGACTAGCGTTTTCCAACACCGGGGAGCTGTTTTTT CASSLGLAFSNTGELFF TRBD2 17 TRBJ2-2 NA TRBV7-9
TGTGCCAGTCAGGGGGCACCTACCGGGGAGCTGTTTTTT CASQGAPTGELFF TRBD1 13 TRBJ2-2 NA TRBV12-3/TRBV12-4
TGTGCCACCAGCAGAGATGGACGGGGGGCATCTGGCGGGGAGCTGTTTTTT CATSRDGRGASGGELFF NA 17 TRBJ2-2 once TRBV15
TGCGCCAGCAGCTTGGATAGCGGGGGGCCCTACAATGAGCAGTTCTTC CASSLDSGGPYNEQFF TRBD2 16 TRBJ2-1 NA TRBV5-1
TGTGCCAGCACCGTCGGGAACATTCAGTACTTC CASTVGNIQYF NA 11 TRBJ2-4 NA TRBV27
TGTGCCAGAAGCCGGGGCGGGGGTCTGAACTATGGCTACACCTTC CARSRGGGLNYGYTF NA 15 TRBJ1-2 NA TRBV5-3
TGTGCCAGCAGCTTAGATTCGGGGGGATCCACCGGGGCCCAGTACTTC CASSLDSGGSTGAQYF TRBD2 16 TRBJ2-5 NA TRBV7-2
TGTGCCAGCAGCTTGAGTTTCACACGCTACAATGAGCAGTTCTTC CASSLSFTRYNEQFF NA 15 TRBJ2-1 NA TRBV5-4
TGTGCCAGCAGTTTGGGACTAAAGAATTCACCCCTCCACTTT CASSLGLKNSPLHF NA 14 TRBJ1-6 NA TRBV27
TGTGCCAGCAGCCCCTCTGGGCTTGTTAATGAAAAACTGTTTTTT CASSPSGLVNEKLFF NA 15 TRBJ1-4 NA TRBV14
TGTGCCAGCAATCGACAGGGGGTCACAGATACGCAGTATTTT CASNRQGVTDTQYF TRBD1 14 TRBJ2-3 NA TRBV28
TGCGCCAGCAGCATTACCGGGACAGGTCCCCCAGGGACAGATACGCAGTATTTT CASSITGTGPPGTDTQYF TRBD1 18 TRBJ2-3 NA TRBV5-1
TGTGCCAGCAGCCACCCTGGGGCACACCCCCACCAAAGCACTGAAGCTTTCTTT CASSHPGAHPHQSTEAFF NA 18 TRBJ1-1 NA TRBV7-9
TGTGCCAGCTCCCGGGGTCCCGCCGGGGAGCTGTTTTTT CASSRGPAGELFF NA 13 TRBJ2-2 NA TRBV28
TGTGCCAGCAGTCGCCCCGGAGAGACTGGGGCCAACGTCCTGACTTTC CASSRPGETGANVLTF NA 16 TRBJ2-6 NA TRBV28
TGTGCCAGCACCCGTGGGGCGGGGGGGCGCACAGATACGCAGTATTTT CASTRGAGGRTDTQYF TRBD2 16 TRBJ2-3 NA TRBV3-1/TRBV3-2
TGTGCCAGCAGCAACGGACTAGCGGGGAACACCGGGGAGCTGTTTTTT CASSNGLAGNTGELFF TRBD2 16 TRBJ2-2 once TRBV4-2
TGTGCCAGCAGTCGGAACAGGGGCCGGCTTTTGGTCGGGGAGCTGTTTTTT CASSRNRGRLLVGELFF TRBD1 17 TRBJ2-2 NA TRBV27
TGTGCCAGCTCCCCGGACACTTCTGGGGCCAACGTCCTGACTTTC CASSPDTSGANVLTF NA 15 TRBJ2-6 few TRBV18
TGTGCCAGCAGCAACCCTACAGGGGGCTCCGGGGAGCTGTTTTTT CASSNPTGGSGELFF TRBD1 15 TRBJ2-2 NA TRBV7-3
TGTGCCAGCAGCCAAGTTGTACGGAGGGATAACGACAATGAGCAGTTCTTC CASSQVVRRDNDNEQFF NA 17 TRBJ2-1 NA TRBV3-1/TRBV3-2
TGTGCCAGCAGCTTAGACAGTTACGAGCAGTACTTC CASSLDSYEQYF NA 12 TRBJ2-7 NA TRBV11-2
TGTGCCAGCAGTAGGGGGATACAACAGCCCCAGCATTTT CASSRGIQQPQHF NA 13 TRBJ1-5 NA TRBV12-3/TRBV12-4
TGTGCCAGCAGCAATTACAGGGGCACTGAAGCTTTCTTT CASSNYRGTEAFF TRBD1 13 TRBJ1-1 NA TRBV6-5
TGTGCCAGCAGTTTACTAGCGGGGACCACAGATACGCAGTATTTT CASSLLAGTTDTQYF TRBD2 15 TRBJ2-3 NA TRBV27
TGTGCCTGGACTCCCCTTTATAATTCACCCCTCCACTTT CAWTPLYNSPLHF NA 13 TRBJ1-6 NA TRBV30